These 25 T cell receptor beta chains were sequenced from one sample in a study of blood T cell repertoires in COVID-19 (dated by TCRdb to the early 2020s). The library was generated by the immunoSEQ multiplex PCR assay. TCRdb stores this immuneACCESS table with in-frame sequences only. Part of the clones is absent; in the studies checked, under half of the shortfall reflects unresolved V genes, and no reason is known for the rest. The sample data list some 60,000 clones, and approximately 80% of these were observed just once. The ten most abundant clones make up about 20% of the sample. Material: peripheral blood. Receptor source: a man aged 25 to 40 with COVID-19, enrolled during active disease.

The V gene is TRBV9, the J gene TRBJ2-7; TRBD1 matches at 7 bases. This CDR3 is built from 14 residues. Per the germline V gene, CDR1 is SGDLS and CDR2 is YYNGEE. With V trimmed by 4 bases and J by 2 bases, 6 bases remained unmatched. DNA for the CDR3: TGTGCCAGCAGCCCGGGACAGAGCACCTACGAGCAGTACTTC. Protein product: CASSPGQSTYEQYF.

This chain links TRBV11-3 with TRBJ2-7; perhaps TRBD1 as D (6 bases). Germline V gives CDR1 SGHNT, CDR2 YENEEA. The CDR3 is 16 residues long. V gave up 3 bases and J gave up 1 base, with 16 bases separating them. The CDR3 coding sequence is TGTGCCAGCAGCTTCGGAGGACAGAGGGGGTCCTACGAGCAGTACTTC. This gives the protein CASSFGGQRGSYEQYF. Supplemented by reference TRBV11-3 and TRBJ2-7, the full variable domain reads EAGVVQSPRYKIIEKKQPVAFWCNPISGHNTLYWYLQNLGQGPELLIRYENEEAVDDSQLPKDRFSAERLKGVDSTLKIQPAELGDSAVYLCASSFGGQRGSYEQYFGPGTRLTVT.

This clone is medium-sized by share. The chain is built from TRBV11-1 and TRBJ2-3, with 9 bases identical to TRBD1. Trimming took 1 base from V and 2 from J; bases not matched to a gene: 1. Germline V CDR1 and CDR2: SGHAT, FQDESV (reference sequence). This CDR3 has 15 residues. In DNA, the CDR3 is TGTGCCAGCAGCTTAGGGACAGGGGACACAGATACGCAGTATTTT. This gives the protein CASSLGTGDTDTQYF.

The sample holds a few counts of this clone. The gene calls are TRBV6-2 or TRBV6-3 and TRBJ1-6; D is perhaps TRBD1 (5 bases). In germline, CDR1 is MNHEY, CDR2 SVGEGT. The CDR3 has 16 residues. The germline V and J ends were trimmed by 5 bases and 9 bases, with 20 bases remaining between them. CDR3 coding DNA: TGTGCCAGCAGTCACGAGGAACGGGGACTAAGTTCACCCCTCCACTTT. Its translation: CASSHEERGLSSPLHF.

The chain joins TRBV7-9 to TRBJ1-3; D uncertain. The V end lost 2 bases, the J end lost 2 bases, and 10 bases lay between the germline ends. CDR1 SEHNR and CDR2 FQNEAQ come from the germline V gene (reference sequence). The CDR3 extends over 15 amino acids. The CDR3 region has the DNA TGTGCCAGCAGCTTACCAGGAGGGCCTGGAAACACCATATATTTT. Translation: CASSLPGGPGNTIYF. Drawing the rest from reference TRBV7-9 and TRBJ1-3, the complete variable domain is DTGVSQNPRHKITKRGQNVTFRCDPISEHNRLYWYRQTLGQGPEFLTYFQNEAQLEKSRLLSDRFSAERPKGSFSTLEIQRTEQGDSAMYLCASSLPGGPGNTIYFGEGSWLTVV.

V gene TRBV19 combines with J gene TRBJ1-6; 9 bases are a match to TRBD1. CDR3 size: 16 residues. CDR1 LNHDA and CDR2 SQIVND come from the germline V gene (reference sequence). With V trimmed by 3 bases and J by 9 bases, 9 bases remained unmatched. CDR3 coding DNA: TGTGCCAGTAGTATGTACGCGGGACAGGGCTTTTCACCCCTCCACTTT. Encoded protein: CASSMYAGQGFSPLHF. Based on the CDR3 plus reference TRBV19 and TRBJ1-6, the full variable domain is DGGITQSPKYLFRKEGQNVTLSCEQNLNHDAMYWYRQDPGQGLRLIYYSQIVNDFQKGDIAEGYSVSREKKESFPLTVTSAQKNPTAFYLCASSMYAGQGFSPLHFGNGTRLTVT.

The J gene is TRBJ1-4, the V gene TRBV28; tentative D call: TRBD1 (6 bases). Germline CDR1 and CDR2: MDHEN and SYDVKM. Deletions cut 3 bases from V and 7 bases from J, with 15 bases between. The CDR3 spans 15 residues. The CDR3: CASSLISWTVEKLFF. CDR3 DNA: TGTGCCAGCAGTTTGATTTCGTGGACAGTTGAAAAACTGTTTTTT.

This chain joins TRBV10-3 and TRBJ2-5; 12 nucleotides match TRBD2. CDR3 length: 14 residues. From germline, CDR1 is ENHRY and CDR2 SYGVKD. V lost 10 bases and J lost 5; bases outside the gene matches: 8. DNA for the CDR3: TGTGCCACCCGACTAGCGGGGGAAGGCGAGACCCAGTACTTC. Amino acids: CATRLAGEGETQYF.

V and J are TRBV27 and TRBJ1-6; the match to TRBD1 covers 7 bases. CDR1 is MNHEY, CDR2 SMNVEV, per germline (reference sequence). This CDR3 has 16 residues. J lost 5 bases, V lost 6 bases, and 10 bases had no gene match. The CDR3 region has the DNA TGTGCCAGCAGCCGACAGGGTTTGGTGGATAATTCACCCCTCCACTTT. Protein: CASSRQGLVDNSPLHF.

The chain is built from TRBV18 and TRBJ2-1; possibly TRBD1 for D (5 bases). V shed 3 bases and J shed 10 bases, with 19 bases lying between them. From germline, CDR1 is KGHSH and CDR2 LQKENI. The CDR3 covers 15 residues. The CDR3 spells CASSPEQATVGEQFF. CDR3 in DNA: TGTGCCAGCTCACCGGAACAGGCCACGGTGGGCGAGCAGTTCTTC.

The rearrangement joins TRBV10-2 to TRBJ2-2; D is perhaps TRBD1 (6 bases). The CDR3 totals 14 residues. CDR1 and CDR2 (germline): WSHSY, SAAADI. V lost 8 bases to trimming and J lost 3 bases, with 13 bases between them. CDR3 in DNA: TGCGCCAGCCTGGAGGACAGCTACACCGGGGAGCTGTTTTTT. Amino acid sequence: CASLEDSYTGELFF.

The chain combines TRBV4-1 with TRBJ2-3; perhaps TRBD2 as D (6 bases). This CDR3 is 15 amino acids long. Germline lookup yields CDR1 MGHRA and CDR2 YSYEKL. Trimming took off 4 bases at V and 0 bases at J, with 11 bases between the two ends. The CDR3 bases are TGCGCCAGCAGCCCAGACGGGGGTAGCACAGATACGCAGTATTTT. Protein: CASSPDGGSTDTQYF.

The CDR3 DNA sequence: TGTGCCAGCAGCACCGACAGGGATGGCAATCAGCCCCAGCATTTT. As protein: CASSTDRDGNQPQHF. The chain recombines TRBV9 with TRBJ1-5; 7 bases map to TRBD1. J was trimmed by 2 bases and V by 4 bases; bases with no gene match: 6. This CDR3 has 15 residues. Germline V gene sequence: CDR1 SGDLS, CDR2 YYNGEE.

Only a few counts were recorded for this clone. V is TRBV2 and J is TRBJ1-1; D uncertain. Trimming took 8 bases from V and 2 from J, leaving 15 bases between them. The CDR3 covers 14 residues. The germline CDR1 and CDR2 sequences are SNHLY and FYNNEI. CDR3 sequence: CASRRGSSNTEAFF. DNA of the CDR3: TGTGCCAGCCGTCGAGGGTCATCTAACACTGAAGCTTTCTTT.

The chain has TRBV19 and TRBJ2-2; D is possibly TRBD2 (7 bases). Germline CDR1 LNHDA, CDR2 SQIVND (reference sequence). V was shortened by 8 bases and J by 4 bases, with 26 bases between the two germline ends. The length of the CDR3 is 18 residues. The CDR3, as DNA: TGTGCCAGTGCCGGCGTGGGGGCGGGAGCGGCGAGCACCGGGGAGCTGTTTTTT. This gives the protein CASAGVGAGAASTGELFF.

There are many counts of this clone. This rearrangement joins TRBV12-3 or TRBV12-4 to TRBJ2-7, with D maybe TRBD1 (5 bases). Deletions cut 6 bases from V and 5 bases from J, with 11 bases between. This CDR3 is built from 12 residues. The CDR3 coding sequence is TGTGCCAGCAGCCTACAGGTAAACGAGCAGTACTTC. It encodes CASSLQVNEQYF.

V and J are TRBV6-5 and TRBJ1-1; the D is unclear. Per germline, CDR1 MNHEY and CDR2 SVGAGI. With 2 bases removed from V and 1 base from J, the gap between germline ends came to 8 bases. There are 14 residues in the CDR3. Here the CDR3 DNA reads TGTGCCAGCAGTTACGAGGATCCGAACACTGAAGCTTTCTTT. It yields the protein CASSYEDPNTEAFF.

This clone was seen just once. The chain is built from TRBV6-6 and TRBJ1-6; D is unclear. Germline CDR1 is MNHNY and CDR2 is SVGAGI (reference sequence). The V and J ends lost 0 bases and 0 bases respectively, with 6 bases between them. This CDR3 comprises 16 residues. The CDR3 nucleotides read TGTGCCAGCAGTTACTCTAAGAGCTCCTATAATTCACCCCTCCACTTT. This codes for CASSYSKSSYNSPLHF.

The chain has TRBV28 and TRBJ2-3, with 7 bases identical to TRBD1. Germline V gene lookup returns CDR1 MDHEN and CDR2 SYDVKM. CDR3 length: 15 residues. Unmatched junction bases numbered 5, after V lost 3 bases and J lost 2 bases. The CDR3 nucleotides read TGTGCCAGCAGTTTGTCGGGACAGTTCACAGATACGCAGTATTTT. Residues: CASSLSGQFTDTQYF.

The chain uses TRBV6-4 and TRBJ2-7; 8 bases fit TRBD1. CDR3 size: 16 residues. V lost 2 bases to trimming and J lost 5 bases; unmatched junction nucleotides: 11. CDR1 and CDR2 from the germline V gene are MRHNA and SNTAGT. The CDR3 is CASSDTTGDIDDEQYF. DNA for the CDR3: TGTGCCAGCAGTGACACGACAGGGGATATTGACGACGAGCAGTACTTC.

A few counts support this clone. The rearrangement joins TRBV4-1 to TRBJ2-7; D is unresolved. Germline assignment: CDR1 MGHRA and CDR2 YSYEKL. The CDR3 is 13 residues long. Trimming removed 1 base from V and 3 bases from J, with 7 bases in between. As DNA, the CDR3 is TGCGCCAGCAGCCAAGTAGAGAACTACGAGCAGTACTTC. This encodes CASSQVENYEQYF.

The gene calls are TRBV5-8 and TRBJ2-5; no clear D gene. V was cut by 1 base and J by 2 bases, with 6 bases left in between. Looked up from germline, CDR1 is SGHTS and CDR2 is YDEGEE. The CDR3 spans 13 residues. CDR3 DNA: TGTGCCAGCAGCTTGCGACTTCAAGAGACCCAGTACTTC. Translated: CASSLRLQETQYF.

The V gene is TRBV19, the J gene TRBJ2-2, with 11 bases aligning to TRBD2. Trimming took 8 bases from V and 4 from J; bases not matched to a gene: 15. Germline V gene data show CDR1 as LNHDA and CDR2 as SQIVND (reference sequence). This CDR3 is built from 18 residues. In DNA, the CDR3 is TGTGCCAGTGGGTCTAGCGGGAGGCCCACTCGCGGCACCGGGGAGCTGTTTTTT. This translates into CASGSSGRPTRGTGELFF.

The gene calls are TRBV5-1 and TRBJ2-1; 8 bases align to TRBD1. V shed 4 bases and J 0 bases; nucleotides not matched to a gene: 6. Germline CDR1 reads SGHRS; CDR2 reads YFSETQ. The CDR3 extends over 16 amino acids. The CDR3 DNA is TGCGCCAGCAGCCTAAGACAGGGGCTCTCCTACAATGAGCAGTTCTTC. Encoded protein: CASSLRQGLSYNEQFF.

The V gene is TRBV6-2 or TRBV6-3, the J gene TRBJ2-1; the match to TRBD1 covers 11 bases. V trimming: 6 bases; J trimming: 3 bases; junction bases outside the gene matches: 10. This CDR3 has 17 residues. In germline, CDR1 is MNHEY, CDR2 SVGEGT. Written as DNA, the CDR3 is TGTGCCAGCAGCTATGGGACAGGGGGGCCCCACTACAATGAGCAGTTCTTC. The encoded protein is CASSYGTGGPHYNEQFF.